Listed here are 31 T cell receptor beta chains from one sample, sequenced in a study of blood T cell repertoires in COVID-19. Assay: immunoSEQ multiplex PCR; the TCRdb copy retains only in-frame clones and omits some. This sample carries about 270,000 clones, roughly 90% of them seen once, and the ten largest clones take about 3%. What was sequenced was PBMCs or T cells enriched from blood (not recorded which). The source is a man aged 40-49 years who had been exposed to COVID-19.

The chain joins TRBV25-1 to TRBJ2-1; D is unclear. CDR1 is MGHDK, CDR2 SYGVNS, per germline. The CDR3 sequence is 11 residues long. V was clipped by 10 bases and J by 5 bases, with 9 bases between them. CDR3 in amino acids: CATEEHNEQFF. As DNA, the CDR3 is TGTGCCACCGAAGAGCACAATGAGCAGTTCTTC.

The CDR3 nucleotides are TGTGCCAGCAGCTTGGACAGGGTACGGGGCTACACCTTC. Translated, it gives CASSLDRVRGYTF. The genes are TRBV5-4 and TRBJ1-2; D perhaps matches TRBD1 (6 bases). The CDR3 loop spans 13 amino acids. Germline lookup yields CDR1 SGHNT and CDR2 YYREEE (reference sequence). Trimming took off 0 bases at V and 8 bases at J, with 11 bases between the two ends.

This clone was observed a single time. The V and J genes are TRBV6-5 and TRBJ2-7, with 7 bases fitting TRBD2. After removal of 6 bases from V and 3 bases from J, the junction contained 11 bases not matched to a gene. The V gene's germline CDR1 is MNHEY and CDR2 SVGAGI. The CDR3 consists of 15 residues. The CDR3 DNA reads as TGTGCCAGCAGAAGTCAGGTCGGGACTAACTACGAGCAGTACTTC. Amino acid sequence: CASRSQVGTNYEQYF.

The rearrangement links TRBV5-4 to TRBJ2-2; D is possibly TRBD1 (5 bases). Germline V gives CDR1 SGHNT, CDR2 YYREEE (reference sequence). Trimming cost V 0 bases and J 7 bases, with 10 bases left between them. The CDR3 runs 14 residues. This CDR3 is CASSLDLQVGELFF. The CDR3 bases are TGTGCCAGCAGCTTGGACCTACAGGTCGGGGAGCTGTTTTTT.

This clone has just one count. This chain uses TRBV3-1 (or the pseudogene TRBV3-2) with TRBJ2-1, with TRBD1 identical over 9 bases. CDR3 length: 17 amino acids. The V and J ends lost 4 bases and 4 bases, in that order; junction bases with no gene match: 11. Germline-derived CDR1 and CDR2 are LGHDT and YNNKEL (reference sequence). The CDR3 DNA sequence: TGTGCCAGCAGCCCCCGGGACAGGGTTGGGGGATACAATGAGCAGTTCTTC. Encoded protein: CASSPRDRVGGYNEQFF.

V and J are TRBV3-1 (or the pseudogene TRBV3-2) and TRBJ2-1; a possible D gene is TRBD2 (6 bases). Germline CDR1 reads LGHDT; CDR2 reads YNNKEL (reference sequence). The CDR3 totals 12 residues. V lost 3 bases and J lost 10, with 10 bases in between. The CDR3 DNA sequence: TGTGCCAGCAGCCAGTCTCGGGGGGAGCAGTTCTTC. Amino acids: CASSQSRGEQFF.

V gene TRBV5-1 combines with J gene TRBJ2-5; maybe TRBD1 (6 bases). V shed 3 bases and J shed 2 bases, with 17 bases lying between them. Germline-derived CDR1 and CDR2 are SGHRS and YFSETQ. The CDR3 totals 16 residues. CDR3 in DNA: TGCGCCAGCAGCTCATACGGACAGAGCTATCAAGAGACCCAGTACTTC. As protein: CASSSYGQSYQETQYF. The full variable domain, with the rest looked up from reference TRBV5-1 and TRBJ2-5, is KAGVTQTPRYLIKTRGQQVTLSCSPISGHRSVSWYQQTPGQGLQFLFEYFSETQRNKGNFPGRFSGRQFSNSRSEMNVSTLELGDSALYLCASSSYGQSYQETQYFGPGTRLLVL.

The chain carries TRBV28 and TRBJ2-7; 8 positions agree with TRBD1. The junction had 3 bases not matched to a gene; V was cut back by 2 bases and J by 3 bases. The CDR3 is made up of 14 amino acids. CDR1 and CDR2 (germline): MDHEN, SYDVKM. For the CDR3, the DNA is TGTGCCAGCAGTTTAGCCGGACAGGGCTACGAGCAGTACTTC. This codes for CASSLAGQGYEQYF.

This clone appeared once. The chain joins TRBV4-1 to TRBJ1-6, with a possible D match to TRBD1 (6 bases). The V gene lost 1 base and the J gene lost 3 bases, with 13 bases spanning the gap. The V gene's germline CDR1 is MGHRA and CDR2 YSYEKL. This CDR3 has 17 residues. This CDR3 reads CASSQGGQGDYNSPLHF. CDR3 DNA: TGCGCCAGCAGCCAAGGGGGGCAGGGTGACTATAATTCACCCCTCCACTTT.

This clone has only one observation. The chain is built from TRBV19 and TRBJ1-1; 7 bases map to TRBD1. The CDR3 consists of 14 residues. Germline V CDR1 and CDR2: LNHDA, SQIVND (reference sequence). The ends lost 3 bases at V and 4 bases at J; junction bases unmatched: 5. The CDR3 is CASSMNRGGTEAFF. CDR3 coding DNA: TGTGCCAGTAGTATGAACAGGGGCGGCACTGAAGCTTTCTTT.

The rearrangement joins TRBV10-2 to TRBJ1-6; unclear D gene. Germline-derived CDR1 and CDR2 are WSHSY and SAAADI. The CDR3 has 13 residues. Trimming took 6 bases from V and 7 from J, leaving 10 bases between them. CDR3 region: CASRTTTNSPLHF. In nucleotides, the CDR3 is TGCGCCAGCAGGACGACAACAAATTCACCCCTCCACTTT.

The V gene is TRBV24-1, the J gene TRBJ2-1; maybe TRBD1 (6 bases). CDR1 is KGHDR and CDR2 is SFDVKD in the germline V gene. The CDR3 contains 17 residues. Trimming pared 1 base from V and 3 bases from J, leaving 15 bases between. CDR3 loop: CATSDFRLQGGYNEQFF. CDR3 coding DNA: TGTGCCACCAGTGATTTTAGGTTACAGGGTGGCTACAATGAGCAGTTCTTC.

The rearrangement links TRBV28 to TRBJ1-1, with D unresolved. V lost 6 bases to trimming and J lost 12 bases, with 14 bases between them. CDR3 length: 11 residues. The germline gives CDR1 MDHEN, CDR2 SYDVKM. CDR3 amino acids: CASRKWERTFF. Here the CDR3 DNA reads TGTGCCAGCAGAAAGTGGGAGAGAACTTTCTTT. The entire variable domain, with the rest obtained from reference TRBV28 and TRBJ1-1, is as follows: DVKVTQSSRYLVKRTGEKVFLECVQDMDHENMFWYRQDPGLGLRLIYFSYDVKMKEKGDIPEGYSVSREKKERFSLILESASTNQTSMYLCASRKWERTFFGQGTRLTVV.

This clone was counted once. The chain couples TRBV28 to TRBJ2-1, with D maybe TRBD2 (6 bases). There are 13 residues in the CDR3. Germline CDR1 MDHEN, CDR2 SYDVKM. V lost 5 bases and J 9 bases, leaving 14 bases between the germline ends. The CDR3 coding sequence is TGTGCCAGCAGTATCGGGGGTATCGGTGAGCAGTTCTTC. Its protein is CASSIGGIGEQFF.

The rearrangement joins TRBV11-2 to TRBJ2-1, with 7 bases lining up with TRBD2. The junction had 5 bases not matched to a gene; V was cut back by 5 bases and J by 4 bases. Germline-derived CDR1 and CDR2 are SGHAT and FQNNGV. There are 14 residues in the CDR3. The CDR3 loop is CASSTPAGYNEQFF. CDR3 DNA: TGTGCCAGCAGCACCCCAGCGGGGTACAATGAGCAGTTCTTC.

This clone was counted a single time. The chain combines TRBV6-6 with TRBJ2-5, with D tentatively TRBD2 (6 bases). Germline loops: CDR1 MNHNY, CDR2 SVGAGI (reference sequence). The CDR3 spans 14 residues. Trimming left V 6 bases short and J 5 bases short, with 16 bases between. DNA for the CDR3: TGTGCCAGCAGCGAGCCTAGCGCTCGGGAGACCCAGTACTTC. It yields the protein CASSEPSARETQYF.

This clone has just one count. The chain uses TRBV30 and TRBJ2-3; 7 positions agree with TRBD2. Per germline, CDR1 GTSNPN and CDR2 SVGIG (reference sequence). CDR3 length equals 14 residues. V lost 4 bases and J lost 2; bases outside the gene matches: 6. The CDR3, as DNA: TGTGCCTGGAACGTGGGAGGGAACACAGATACGCAGTATTTT. Amino acid sequence: CAWNVGGNTDTQYF. The variable domain in full, with the rest retrieved from reference TRBV30 and TRBJ2-3, is SQTIHQWPATLVQPVGSPLSLECTVEGTSNPNLYWYRQAAGRGLQLLFYSVGIGQISSEVPQNLSASRPQDRQFILSSKKLLLSDSGFYLCAWNVGGNTDTQYFGPGTRLTVL.

V gene TRBV25-1 combines with J gene TRBJ1-2; 10 bases are shared with TRBD1. From germline, CDR1 is MGHDK and CDR2 SYGVNS. The CDR3 is 16 amino acids. The V segment lost 3 bases and the J segment 4 bases; nucleotides outside the gene matches: 8. CDR3 sequence reads: CASSDSGTGVTYGYTF. The DNA of the CDR3 is TGTGCCAGCAGTGACTCCGGGACAGGGGTCACCTATGGCTACACCTTC.

The gene calls are TRBV19 and TRBJ1-2, with D maybe TRBD1 (6 bases). Germline assignment: CDR1 LNHDA and CDR2 SQIVND (reference sequence). The CDR3 runs to 15 residues. Trimming removed 7 bases at V and 3 bases at J, with 18 bases between. CDR3 sequence (DNA): TGTGCCAGTACACAGAACCCGGGGGGCGACTATGGCTACACCTTC. It codes for CASTQNPGGDYGYTF.

This rearrangement joins TRBV4-1 to TRBJ2-7; 7 bases agree with TRBD2. J gave up 6 bases and V 3 bases, and 14 bases lay outside the gene matches. The CDR3 is 16 residues long. Germline lookup yields CDR1 MGHRA and CDR2 YSYEKL. The CDR3 bases are TGCGCCAGCAGCCATATGACTAGCCCCTATGATGCCGAGCAGTACTTC. This gives the protein CASSHMTSPYDAEQYF.

The chain uses TRBV5-1 and TRBJ2-2; 12 positions match TRBD2. Germline V lookup: CDR1 SGHRS, CDR2 YFSETQ. The CDR3 loop spans 16 amino acids. The trim removed 4 bases at V and 6 bases at J, leaving 7 bases unmatched. The CDR3 bases are TGCGCCAGCAGCACCAGGACTAGCGGGAATGCCGGGGAGCTGTTTTTT. Protein product: CASSTRTSGNAGELFF.

CDR3 in amino acids: CASSAGTGGTEAFF. CDR3 coding DNA: TGTGCCAGCAGCGCAGGGACAGGGGGAACTGAAGCTTTCTTT. The J gene is TRBJ1-1, the V gene TRBV9; TRBD1 matches 11 bases. Unmatched junction bases numbered 3, after V lost 3 bases and J lost 5 bases. The CDR3 has 14 amino acids. Per the germline V gene, CDR1 is SGDLS and CDR2 is YYNGEE.

Comments on this clone: The conserved final phenylalanine or tryptophan is absent from the CDR3, which likely points to a read error. The limits of the CDR3 on the DNA are not certain, so only TCRdb's listed CDR3 is given. The chain combines TRBV6-1 with TRBJ2-4; the table gives TRBD1 as D, unverified against the DNA. From its first to its last residue, the CDR3 has 12 amino acids. The V gene's germline CDR1 is MNHNS and CDR2 SASEGT. CDR3 region: CASSEPRQGCIL.

The chain couples TRBV25-1 to TRBJ1-2, with unresolved D. V lost 2 bases, J lost 4 bases, and 8 bases lay in between. This CDR3 is 13 amino acids long. Germline V gene data show CDR1 as MGHDK and CDR2 as SYGVNS. CDR3 residues: CASSELGSYGYTF. The CDR3 DNA sequence: TGTGCCAGCAGTGAACTGGGGAGCTATGGCTACACCTTC.

The chain recombines TRBV7-2 with TRBJ2-4, with TRBD1 matching over 7 bases. Trimming removed 5 bases from V and 4 bases from J; junction bases left unmatched: 5. The germline gives CDR1 SGHTA, CDR2 FQGNSA. The CDR3 spans 14 residues. The CDR3 DNA sequence: TGTGCCAGCAGCAGAGGGACAGAGAAAAACATTCAGTACTTC. This codes for CASSRGTEKNIQYF. Full variable domain (rest looked up from reference TRBV7-2 and TRBJ2-4): GAGVSQSPSNKVTEKGKDVELRCDPISGHTALYWYRQSLGQGLEFLIYFQGNSAPDKSGLPSDRFSAERTGGSVSTLTIQRTQQEDSAVYLCASSRGTEKNIQYFGAGTRLSVL.

V usage is TRBV12-3 or TRBV12-4 and J usage is TRBJ2-1; 7 bases match TRBD1. CDR3 length equals 13 residues. The J segment lost 8 bases and the V segment lost 5 bases, leaving 6 bases of the junction unmatched. CDR3 sequence reads: CASSDRAGDEQFF. CDR3 in DNA: TGTGCCAGCAGTGACAGGGCAGGAGATGAGCAGTTCTTC.

The rearrangement joins TRBV27 to TRBJ2-7, with no clear D. The V gene lost 2 bases and the J gene lost 2 bases, with 16 bases spanning the gap. Per germline, CDR1 MNHEY and CDR2 SMNVEV (reference sequence). The CDR3 runs to 16 residues. In DNA, the CDR3 is TGTGCCAGCAGTTTAACGTCGTCGCTAGGCGCCTACGAGCAGTACTTC. The encoded protein is CASSLTSSLGAYEQYF.

J is TRBJ2-2 and V is TRBV5-4; 12 bases are shared with TRBD2. J lost 5 bases, V lost 4 bases, and 3 bases had no gene match. The germline V gene has CDR1 SGHNT and CDR2 YYREEE (reference sequence). The CDR3 is made up of 15 amino acids. CDR3 loop: CASSRLAGDTGELFF. The CDR3 DNA reads as TGTGCCAGCAGCCGACTAGCGGGAGATACCGGGGAGCTGTTTTTT.

The chain carries TRBV15 and TRBJ2-1; possibly TRBD2 for D (6 bases). This CDR3 comprises 16 residues. Trimming stripped 0 bases from V and 4 bases from J, with 13 bases between. Germline-derived CDR1 and CDR2 are LNHNV and YYDKDF (reference sequence). The CDR3 DNA is TGTGCCACCAGCAGAGATGTCCTAGCGCCTTACAATGAGCAGTTCTTC. Translating it yields CATSRDVLAPYNEQFF.

The chain is built from TRBV3-1 (or the pseudogene TRBV3-2) and TRBJ2-7; the match to TRBD2 covers 10 bases. The V and J ends lost 5 bases and 2 bases, in that order; junction bases with no gene match: 3. The germline V gene encodes CDR1 LGHDT and CDR2 YNNKEL (reference sequence). This CDR3 is built from 14 residues. The CDR3 DNA follows: TGTGCCAGCAGCGACCTAGCGGGGGCCTACGAGCAGTACTTC. This codes for CASSDLAGAYEQYF.

This clone was detected a few times. V gene TRBV7-2 combines with J gene TRBJ2-5; 7 positions match TRBD1. The CDR3 contains 17 residues. V lost 3 bases and J lost 4; bases outside the gene matches: 14. Germline CDR1 is SGHTA and CDR2 is FQGNSA. CDR3 residues: CASSFRVRQGPRETQYF. The CDR3 DNA reads as TGTGCCAGCAGCTTTCGGGTTCGACAGGGCCCCCGAGAGACCCAGTACTTC. The full variable domain, its missing parts supplied by reference TRBV7-2 and TRBJ2-5, is GAGVSQSPSNKVTEKGKDVELRCDPISGHTALYWYRQSLGQGLEFLIYFQGNSAPDKSGLPSDRFSAERTGGSVSTLTIQRTQQEDSAVYLCASSFRVRQGPRETQYFGPGTRLLVL.